A single sample gave rise to the 9 T cell receptor beta chains below, sequenced in a study of blood T cell repertoires in COVID-19 (dated by TCRdb to the early 2020s). Library preparation was by the immunoSEQ multiplex PCR assay. TCRdb stores this immuneACCESS table with in-frame sequences only. Part of the clones is absent; in the studies checked, under half of the shortfall reflects unresolved V genes, and no reason is known for the rest. Here the sample has approximately 110,000 clones; 70% to 90% occur a single time. The top ten clonotypes cover around 2.2% of the sample. Source material: peripheral blood. Every receptor here comes from a human donor in a cohort sampled during active COVID-19.

The CDR3 spells CASSSGQVIGKLFF. The CDR3 DNA reads as TGTGCCAGCAGCTCGGGACAGGTTATTGGAAAACTGTTTTTT. The rearrangement uses TRBV7-2 and TRBJ1-4; the match to TRBD1 covers 8 bases. CDR1 SGHTA and CDR2 FQGNSA come from the germline V gene. J lost 10 bases, V lost 4 bases, and 8 bases had no gene match. This CDR3 region has 14 residues.

This chain joins TRBV18 and TRBJ2-7, with TRBD2 as a possible D gene (6 bases). CDR3 length: 15 amino acids. V dropped 2 bases and J dropped 0 bases, with 11 bases sitting between them. The V gene's germline CDR1 is KGHSH and CDR2 LQKENI. CDR3 sequence reads: CASSPVGGGSYEQYF. As DNA, the CDR3 is TGTGCCAGCTCACCAGTGGGAGGAGGCTCCTACGAGCAGTACTTC.

V gene TRBV29-1 combines with J gene TRBJ2-2; tentative D call: TRBD1 (6 bases). The germline V gene has CDR1 SQVTM and CDR2 ANQGSEA. This CDR3 spans 15 amino acids. Trimming pared 7 bases from V and 0 bases from J, leaving 15 bases between. This CDR3 reads CSARPTGPNTGELFF. CDR3 sequence (DNA): TGCAGCGCTCGTCCAACAGGGCCGAACACCGGGGAGCTGTTTTTT.

This clone was counted once. The chain has TRBV9 and TRBJ1-6; 8 nucleotides match TRBD1. The CDR3 has 16 residues. Germline CDR1 SGDLS, CDR2 YYNGEE. J was trimmed by 8 bases and V by 4 bases; bases with no gene match: 11. The CDR3 spells CASSSAYRGLDSPLHF. The CDR3 nucleotides read TGTGCCAGCAGCTCCGCATACAGGGGGTTAGATTCACCCCTCCACTTT.

Only one count was recorded for this clone. For the CDR3, the DNA is TGCGCCAGCGGAACAGGGGACACCGGGGAGCTGTTTTTT. This gives the protein CASGTGDTGELFF. The V call is TRBV5-1, the J call TRBJ2-2; TRBD1 matches 7 bases. The junction had 3 bases not matched to a gene; V was cut back by 7 bases and J by 3 bases. The CDR3 spans 13 residues. Germline V gene sequence: CDR1 SGHRS, CDR2 YFSETQ. The full variable domain, its missing parts supplied by reference TRBV5-1 and TRBJ2-2, is KAGVTQTPRYLIKTRGQQVTLSCSPISGHRSVSWYQQTPGQGLQFLFEYFSETQRNKGNFPGRFSGRQFSNSRSEMNVSTLELGDSALYLCASGTGDTGELFFGEGSRLTVL.

The chain is built from TRBV19 and TRBJ2-7, with D possibly TRBD1 on 5 matching bases. Germline V gene sequence: CDR1 LNHDA, CDR2 SQIVND (reference sequence). Trimming shortened V by 4 bases and J by 2 bases, and 18 bases separated the two germline ends. This CDR3 contains 16 residues. In DNA form, the CDR3 reads TGTGCCAGTAGTAAAACCCCCCTAGAAGGGGCCTACGAGCAGTACTTC. Translating it yields CASSKTPLEGAYEQYF.

The chain couples TRBV24-1 to TRBJ1-2; the match to TRBD1 covers 9 bases. From germline, CDR1 is KGHDR and CDR2 SFDVKD. The CDR3 is 16 residues long. Trimming took 2 bases from V and 4 from J; bases not matched to a gene: 7. CDR3 protein: CATSDSAQGAAYGYTF. CDR3 DNA sequence: TGTGCCACCAGTGATTCTGCACAGGGGGCTGCCTATGGCTACACCTTC.

This chain uses TRBV13 with TRBJ2-2; D perhaps matches TRBD2 (6 bases). The V end lost 5 bases, the J end lost 2 bases, and 12 bases lay between the germline ends. The CDR3 is 15 amino acids. Germline CDR1 and CDR2: PRHDT and FYEKMQ (reference sequence). CDR3 loop: CASSVMRGNTGELFF. DNA of the CDR3: TGTGCCAGCAGCGTGATGCGGGGTAACACCGGGGAGCTGTTTTTT.

This chain links TRBV4-1 with TRBJ2-5; TRBD1 matches 7 bases. The CDR3 has 16 amino acids. The J segment lost 5 bases and the V segment lost 3 bases, leaving 12 bases of the junction unmatched. The germline CDR1 and CDR2 sequences are MGHRA and YSYEKL. CDR3 bases: TGCGCCAGCAGCCACCCACCCGCGACAGGGCAGGAGACCCAGTACTTC. It codes for CASSHPPATGQETQYF.